This paragraph reports one TCR beta chain. The data are from a study of blood T cell repertoires in COVID-19. Study context: Spain, Italy and the United States supplied samples that represented acute and convalescent COVID-19. Sources were T cells, B-cell-depleted T cells, or PBMCs; the material itself was cDNA or gDNA.

The authors' processing: Estimates of nucleated cell counts were drawn from the amplification of reference gene primers. Some clones are missing from TCRdb's copy, which holds only in-frame ones; the method was immunoSEQ multiplex PCR. V and J calls and clone size are as listed in that table; D and trimming were resolved from the DNA. Of 9,500 to 15,000 clones in the sample, 73% are singletons; the top ten hold 30% to 35%. Germline values: CDR1 SGHRS, CDR2 YFSETQ. The CDR3 is made up of 11 amino acids. V gave up 4 bases and J gave up 3 bases, with 4 bases separating them. V is TRBV5-1 and J is TRBJ1-1; D is ambiguous. This TCR came from a human donor in a cohort sampled during active COVID-19. Material: peripheral blood. In DNA form, the CDR3 reads TGCGCCAGCAGCACTGACACTGAAGCTTTCTTT. Its translation: CASSTDTEAFF.